This note documents a single T cell receptor beta chain sequence. Its specificity is not known. The data were taken from a study of shared clonotypes between healthy human individuals. In the original processing: There were no quality scores in the junction-only immunoSEQ sequences, so filtering differed. TCRdb's copy holds only in-frame clones and misses some; the assay was immunoSEQ multiplex PCR. The V and J calls and clone size come from that table; D and trimming were worked out from the DNA. Counted here are more than 2 million clones, roughly 93% occurring once; the ten biggest clones make up about 1.7%. Trimming pared 2 bases from V and 0 bases from J, leaving 20 bases between. This CDR3 has 19 residues. Germline V gives CDR1 SGDLS, CDR2 YYNGEE. Study findings and constraints: Clonotypes not shared had lower generation probabilities than those common to all four donors. The study generally estimated greater richness for naive than memory subsets.

The naive CD8 fraction comprised CD45RO-negative cells positively selected for CCR7 and excluded terminally differentiated effector memory CD45RA+ cells. This clonotype was obtained from a young man in good health. Some clones in this sample may be carry-over from other donors' samples. The sequencing sample was made of naive CD8+ T cells from PBMCs. This chain connects TRBV9 to TRBJ2-2; D is ambiguous. CDR3: CASSVAPSQKLSNTGELFF. CDR3 in DNA: TGTGCCAGCAGCGTGGCGCCGTCCCAGAAATTATCGAACACCGGGGAGCTGTTTTTT. The whole variable domain, filled in from reference TRBV9 and TRBJ2-2, reads DSGVTQTPKHLITATGQRVTLRCSPRSGDLSVYWYQQSLDQGLQFLIQYYNGEERAKGNILERFSAQQFPDLHSELNLSSLELGDSALYFCASSVAPSQKLSNTGELFFGEGSRLTVL.